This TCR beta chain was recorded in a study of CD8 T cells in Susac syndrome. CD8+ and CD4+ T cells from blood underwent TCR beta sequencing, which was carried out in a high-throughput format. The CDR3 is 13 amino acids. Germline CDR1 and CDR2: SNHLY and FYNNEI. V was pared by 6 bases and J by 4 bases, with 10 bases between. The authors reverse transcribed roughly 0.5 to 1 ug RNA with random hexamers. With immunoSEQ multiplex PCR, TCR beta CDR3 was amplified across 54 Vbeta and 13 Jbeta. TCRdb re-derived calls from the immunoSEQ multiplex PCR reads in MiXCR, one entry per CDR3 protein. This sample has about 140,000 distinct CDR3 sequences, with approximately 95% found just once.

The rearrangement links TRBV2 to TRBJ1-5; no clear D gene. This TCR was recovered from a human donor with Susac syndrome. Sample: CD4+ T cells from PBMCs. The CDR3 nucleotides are TGTGCCAGCAGAAAGCTACCGAATCAGCCCCAGCATTTT. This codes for CASRKLPNQPQHF.